The clone carrying this T cell receptor (beta chain) was seen a handful of times. What it recognizes is unknown. The TCR beta cDNA libraries carried unique molecular identifiers. Between roughly 1 and 10 million T cells gave rise to some 490,000 cDNA molecules. A single record per CDR3 protein comes from TCRdb applying MiXCR to the PCR reads. The data contain some 890,000 distinct CDR3 sequences, about 50% of them seen just once; the ten biggest clones take up roughly 4.4%. The data were obtained in a study of post-analysis software for immune sequencing data. Study information: Disease trajectories encompassed relapsing-remitting, secondary progressive and progressive-relapsing multiple sclerosis. Study outcomes and limitations: Controls' normalized Chao1 diversity significantly exceeded that of multiple sclerosis patients. Strong co-clustering by F measure linked samples that shared a preparation batch. TRBV5-6, TRBV5-1 and TRBV20-1 belonged to a set of about five TRBV segments that were more frequent in patients than controls.

The ends lost 2 bases at V and 10 bases at J; junction bases unmatched: 1. Germline V lookup: CDR1 SQVTM, CDR2 ANQGSEA. This CDR3 has 13 amino acids. The chain has TRBV29-1 and TRBJ2-1, with 14 bases identical to TRBD2. The source of this sequence is a girl aged 5 to 17 with multiple sclerosis. Sequencing was performed on blood. The CDR3 DNA reads TGCAGCGTTGAACGGACTAGCGGGGGGGAGCAGTTCTTC. This translates into CSVERTSGGEQFF.